This TCR beta chain was sequenced for a study of Ad26.COV2.S vaccination and SARS-CoV-2 variants. Method: immunoSEQ multiplex PCR; TCRdb's copy keeps in-frame clones and lacks some. The repertoire includes roughly 680,000 clones, roughly 90% of them detected once, and nearly 1.5% sits in the top ten. This clone was observed a few times. Documented treatment: some 19 received Ad26.COV2.S at low or high dose, single or two shots; about 5 received placebo; per-sample allocation not given. Specimens were obtained on day 63 following the first vaccine or placebo injection. The CDR3 is made up of 11 amino acids. V was clipped by 4 bases and J by 1 base, with 5 bases between them. Germline-derived CDR1 and CDR2 are DFQATT and SNEGSKA (reference sequence).

This specimen consisted of peripheral blood, obtained in a trial of Ad26.COV2.S vaccine versus placebo. J is TRBJ2-7 and V is TRBV20-1; D remains ambiguous. The TCR comes from a person aged 18 to 59 who received the Ad26.COV2.S COVID-19 vaccine or a placebo. DNA for the CDR3: TGCAGTGCTACTGGTTCCTACGAGCAGTACTTC. Encoded protein: CSATGSYEQYF.